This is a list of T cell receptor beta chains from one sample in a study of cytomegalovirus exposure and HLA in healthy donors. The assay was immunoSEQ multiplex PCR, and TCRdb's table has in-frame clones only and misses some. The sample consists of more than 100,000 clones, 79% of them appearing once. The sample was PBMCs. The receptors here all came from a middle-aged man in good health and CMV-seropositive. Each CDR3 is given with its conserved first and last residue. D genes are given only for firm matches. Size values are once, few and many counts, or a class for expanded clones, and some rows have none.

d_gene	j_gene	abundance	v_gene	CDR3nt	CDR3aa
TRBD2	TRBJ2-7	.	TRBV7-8	TGTGCCAGCAGCTTAGAAGGCGGGAGCTCCTACGAGCAGTACTTC	CASSLEGGSSYEQYF
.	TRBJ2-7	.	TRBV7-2	TGTGCCAGCAGCCCCGACATAACAAACTCCTACGAGCAGTACTTC	CASSPDITNSYEQYF
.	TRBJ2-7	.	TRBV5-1	TGCGCCAGCAGCTTGGTAGGGGACGAGCAGTACTTC	CASSLVGDEQYF
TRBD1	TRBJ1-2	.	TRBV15	TGTGCCACCAGGCCAGGGACAGGGGACTATGGCTACACCTTC	CATRPGTGDYGYTF
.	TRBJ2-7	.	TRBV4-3	TGCGCCAGCAGCCTAGACTACGGGGCCTACGAGCAGTACTTC	CASSLDYGAYEQYF
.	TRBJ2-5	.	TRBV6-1	TGTGCCAGCAGTGCCAACCTAGCGCTCCAAGAGACCCAGTACTTC	CASSANLALQETQYF
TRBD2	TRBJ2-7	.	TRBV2	TGTGCCAGCAAGGGCTTAAGCGGGAGGGCCTACGAGCAGTACTTC	CASKGLSGRAYEQYF
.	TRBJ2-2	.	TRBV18	TGTGCCAGCTCACAAGGAGCGGGTAACACCGGGGAGCTGTTTTTT	CASSQGAGNTGELFF
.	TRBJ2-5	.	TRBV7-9	TGTGCCACCCCTAGGGGGGAGACCCAGTACTTC	CATPRGETQYF
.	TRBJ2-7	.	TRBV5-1	TGCGCCAGCAGCTTCGGGCGGGACTTACCCTACGAGCAGTACTTC	CASSFGRDLPYEQYF
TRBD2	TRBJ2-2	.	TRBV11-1	TGTGCCAGCAGCTCCCTAGCGGGAGGTTTAGGCGGGGAGCTGTTTTTT	CASSSLAGGLGGELFF
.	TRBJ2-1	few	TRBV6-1	TGTGCCAGCAGTGACTTATATGAGCAGTTCTTC	CASSDLYEQFF
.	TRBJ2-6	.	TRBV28	TGTGCCAGCAGTCTCGGACAGAAAGGCAACGTCCTGACTTTC	CASSLGQKGNVLTF
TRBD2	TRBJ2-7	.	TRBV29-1	TGCAGCGTTGAAGGCAGGACACACGGGAGGTCCTACGAGCAGTACTTC	CSVEGRTHGRSYEQYF
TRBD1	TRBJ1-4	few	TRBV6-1	TGTGCCAGCAGTGGCTGGGACAGGGCTTGGTCCGGGGCTAATGAAAAACTGTTTTTT	CASSGWDRAWSGANEKLFF
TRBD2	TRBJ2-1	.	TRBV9	TGTGCCAGCAGCGTAGCTCCTAGCGGGAGAAATGAGCAGTTCTTC	CASSVAPSGRNEQFF
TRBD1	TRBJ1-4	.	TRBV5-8	TGTGCCAGCAGCCCGGACAGGGCCGCAACTAATGAAAAACTGTTTTTT	CASSPDRAATNEKLFF
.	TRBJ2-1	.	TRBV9	TGTGCCAGCAGCGTCTCCGACTATAGCTCCTACAATGAGCAGTTCTTC	CASSVSDYSSYNEQFF
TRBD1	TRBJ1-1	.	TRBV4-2	TGTGCCAGCAGCCATAGGACAGGGACGAACACTGAAGCTTTCTTT	CASSHRTGTNTEAFF
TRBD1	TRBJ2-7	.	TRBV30	TGTGCCTGGAGTAAAAAGGGACAGGGGGGTGACGAGCAGTACTTC	CAWSKKGQGGDEQYF
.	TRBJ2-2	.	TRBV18	TGTGCCAGCTCCGTAAGGCGGGACACCGGGGAGCTGTTTTTT	CASSVRRDTGELFF
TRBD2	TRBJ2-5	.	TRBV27	TGTGCCAGCAGTCGCGGGAGGGCCCTCGAGACCCAGTACTTC	CASSRGRALETQYF
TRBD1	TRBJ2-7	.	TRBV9	TGTGCCAGCAGCAGACTCGGGACAGAGAACTACGAGCAGTACTTC	CASSRLGTENYEQYF
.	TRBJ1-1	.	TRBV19	TGTGCCAGTAGTATTGGGAGGGATGACACTGAAGCTTTCTTT	CASSIGRDDTEAFF
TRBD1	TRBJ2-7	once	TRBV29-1	TGCAGCGTTGCAAGTAGGACAGGGCTCACCTACGAGCAGTACTTC	CSVASRTGLTYEQYF
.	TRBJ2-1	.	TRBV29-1	TGCAGCGTTGACCATCGGAAGAGCTACAGAACAACCCTCTCCTACAATGAGCAGTTCTTC	CSVDHRKSYRTTLSYNEQFF
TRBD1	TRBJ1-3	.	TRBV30	TGTGCCTGGAGTGGGACAGGGAGAAACACCATATATTTT	CAWSGTGRNTIYF
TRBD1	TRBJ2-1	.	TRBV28	TGTGCCAGCAGGCCTCTTACAGGGGGTAGAGTCTACAATGAGCAGTTCTTC	CASRPLTGGRVYNEQFF
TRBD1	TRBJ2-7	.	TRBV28	TGTGCCAGCAGTGCCCCAACAGGGGTCTACTACGAGCAGTACTTC	CASSAPTGVYYEQYF
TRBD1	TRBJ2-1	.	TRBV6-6	TGTGCCGGCAGTGGGACAGGGAGTGGTGAGCAGTTCTTC	CAGSGTGSGEQFF
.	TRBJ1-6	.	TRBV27	TGTGCCAGCGGTTTTGGGAGGAATTCACCCCTCCACTTT	CASGFGRNSPLHF
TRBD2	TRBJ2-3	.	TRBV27	TGTGCCAGCAGTTTACGTTTGTCTAGCGGGGAGGGAGATACGCAGTATTTT	CASSLRLSSGEGDTQYF
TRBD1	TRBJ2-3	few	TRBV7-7	TGTGCCAGCAGCACCGGGACAGGGAAAACAGATACGCAGTATTTT	CASSTGTGKTDTQYF
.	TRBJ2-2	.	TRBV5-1	TGCGCCAGCAGCTTGGATTCCGGGAACACCGGGGAGCTGTTTTTT	CASSLDSGNTGELFF
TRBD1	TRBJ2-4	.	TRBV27	TGTGCCAGCAGTTTGTTCTCGGGACAGGGCTTAAACATTCAGTACTTC	CASSLFSGQGLNIQYF